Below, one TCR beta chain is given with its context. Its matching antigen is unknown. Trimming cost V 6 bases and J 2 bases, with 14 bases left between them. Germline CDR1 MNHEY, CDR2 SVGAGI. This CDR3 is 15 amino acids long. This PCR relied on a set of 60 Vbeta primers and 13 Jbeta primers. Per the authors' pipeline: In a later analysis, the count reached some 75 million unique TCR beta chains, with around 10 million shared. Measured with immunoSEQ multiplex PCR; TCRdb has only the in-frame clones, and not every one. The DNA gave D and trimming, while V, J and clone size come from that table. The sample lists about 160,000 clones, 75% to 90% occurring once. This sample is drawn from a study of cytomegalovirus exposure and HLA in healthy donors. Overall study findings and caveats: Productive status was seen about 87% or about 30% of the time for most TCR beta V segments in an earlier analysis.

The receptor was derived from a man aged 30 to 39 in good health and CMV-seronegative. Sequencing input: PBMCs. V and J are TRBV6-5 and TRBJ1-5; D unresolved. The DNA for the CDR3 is TGTGCCAGCAGGTCGGCGGGGTTAGGCAATCAGCCCCAGCATTTT. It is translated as CASRSAGLGNQPQHF.